This entry is about one T cell receptor beta chain. This clonotype was found many times. Its antigen is not yet known. No base qualities exist here, and no much larger clone lies one base off it. Each patient had bone marrow sampled at the time of active disease. Ficoll-Hypaque density gradient centrifugation was used to isolate bone marrow mononuclear cells. Myeloma plasma cells were removed and CD138-negative cells were obtained by negative selection following labeling with CD138 magnetic microbeads on a MACS separator. Flow cytometry on an Attune NxT with CD138 antibodies was used to check the purity of the isolated cells. Total RNA was extracted using TRIzol reagent and was quantified on a NanoDrop spectrophotometer. Paired RNA-seq and IR-seq were performed on the CD138-negative bone marrow sample of each patient. The Immunoverse kit was used to build TCR libraries from around 420 ng RNA, with molecular barcoded adaptors covering alpha/delta and beta/gamma chains. TCR library preparation used the same RNA that was used for transcriptome sequencing. Sequencing of the TCR libraries was done on an Illumina HiSeq 4000 with 2 x 150 cycles. For the original study's pipeline: MiXCR aligned TCR reads to human V, D, J and C references and assembled the aligned reads into CDR3 clonotypes, with quality filtering and error correction included. The tcR package in R was used for analysis of clonotype counts and gene usage diversity. For inspection of raw mapping reads, RNA-seq reads were mapped by STAR aligner version 2.5.3a onto GRCh37 of the human genome. To test the effect of sequencing depth on detected clonotypes, IR-seq fastq files were randomly downsampled using Seqtk 1.3. TCRdb reran the public reads through fastp at Q25 and MiXCR, keeping productive beta chains. Duplicate CDR3 protein sequences are folded into a single record with the most common DNA and genes. TCRdb, not the original authors, processed these V and J calls. This sample gives more than 30,000 distinct CDR3 sequences in total; approximately 18% of them show up just once. The ten largest clones capture 16% of the sample.

Including the terminal cysteine and phenylalanine, the CDR3 comprises 14 residues. The read is trimmed to its CDR3 DNA, 42 bases read in frame from base 1. Clipping removes 6 bases from V and 2 bases from J, with 4 as the unmatched junction base count. CDR1 and CDR2 are read off the germline V gene (reference sequence) as DFQATT and SNEGSKA. The sample belongs to a study of read filtering for tumor transcriptome and immune sequencing (dated by TCRdb to the early 2020s). As for the study more broadly: Of the patients in the cohort, around 17 were male and 14 to 15 were female, and their mean age was approximately 66 years, with a range of about 40 to 85. Using the same bone marrow samples, the study ran both targeted immune repertoire sequencing and bulk whole-transcriptome sequencing and then compared the TCR repertoires from each method. By revised international staging, about 8 patients were R-ISS I, over 15 were R-ISS II and 7 were R-ISS III. After DNase treatment, whole-transcriptome libraries were prepared using the TruSeq RNA Access Library Prep Kit. TCR-region mapped reads per sample ranged from about 4.05 to 11 million with IR-seq versus only about 75 to 1,400 with RNA-seq. As a main aim, a read-filtering strategy for immune repertoire data was addressed, with the specific question being whether clonotypes supported by a single read should be removed.

The paper's findings and limits, for the study overall: The correlation between IR-seq and RNA-seq shared clonotype proportions was increased by removal of single-read clonotypes. The sorted CD138-negative fraction was not purified T cells but a mixed bone marrow immune population. In IR-seq, roughly four fifths of clonotypes but about 3.5% of total reads were represented by single-read clonotypes, whereas in RNA-seq, 74.6% of clonotypes and approximately 40% of reads were represented by single-read clonotypes. Compared with RNA-seq, IR-seq captured clonotypes at much higher depth and more reliably, and a smaller IR-seq throughput was enough to identify most shared clonotypes.

The V and J genes are TRBV20-1 and TRBJ1-5; 10 of the junction bases match TRBD1. The sample consisted of a population of CD138-negative cells sorted from bone marrow. The cell subset or site label corresponds to: bone marrow mononuclear cells depleted of CD138+ plasma/myeloma cells by negative magnetic selection. The clonotype was recovered from a donor aged 40 or over with multiple myeloma. The CDR3 corresponds to CSARQGAGNQPQHF. The nucleotides are TGCAGTGCCAGACAGGGGGCAGGCAATCAGCCCCAGCATTTT.